Below are 20 T cell receptor beta chains sequenced from a single sample in a study of OX40 agonist ivuxolimab in advanced cancers. Clones were sequenced by immunoSEQ multiplex PCR, and TCRdb holds only the in-frame ones, with some missing. There are approximately 13,000 clones in the sample; over 75% occur only once, and roughly 14% lies in the top ten. The source was CD4+ or CD8+ T cells sorted from blood, collected in a trial of the OX40 agonist ivuxolimab. The receptors come from an adult with an advanced solid tumor such as melanoma, head and neck, liver or kidney cancer.

V is TRBV11-3 and J is TRBJ2-1; D is uncertain. V was shortened by 5 bases and J by 4 bases, with 15 bases between the two germline ends. Germline V gives CDR1 SGHNT, CDR2 YENEEA. This CDR3 has 15 residues. CDR3 amino acids: CASSPPGLLYNEQFF. CDR3 nucleotide sequence: TGTGCCAGCAGCCCTCCGGGCCTCTTATACAATGAGCAGTTCTTC.

The chain joins TRBV10-3 to TRBJ2-2; the match to TRBD2 covers 7 bases. The length of the CDR3 is 15 residues. Losses at the gene ends were 10 bases for V and 5 bases for J; bases not matched to a gene: 13. Germline lookup yields CDR1 ENHRY and CDR2 SYGVKD. CDR3 bases: TGTGCCACCTACAGCGGGGTTGTCGGAACCGGGGAGCTGTTTTTT. It encodes CATYSGVVGTGELFF.

This clone is deemed medium-sized. The sample has other DNA sequences that encode this CDR3 too. The V gene is TRBV27, the J gene TRBJ2-7; 8 bases fit TRBD1. J lost 3 bases, V lost 8 bases, and 3 bases had no gene match. This CDR3 is built from 12 residues. Germline loops: CDR1 MNHEY, CDR2 SMNVEV (reference sequence). The CDR3 region is CASWTGNYEQYF. The CDR3 DNA follows: TGTGCCAGCTGGACAGGGAACTACGAGCAGTACTTC.

The genes are TRBV7-6 and TRBJ2-7, with TRBD2 identical over 7 bases. The CDR3 loop spans 12 amino acids. Germline loops: CDR1 SGHVS, CDR2 FNYEAQ. V lost 4 bases to trimming and J lost 5 bases; unmatched junction nucleotides: 2. In DNA form, the CDR3 reads TGTGCCAGCAGCTATGGGAGGGACGAGCAGTACTTC. Protein product: CASSYGRDEQYF.

J is TRBJ2-7 and V is TRBV5-6, with D hard to call. V was trimmed by 0 bases and J by 1 base, leaving 8 bases between them. Germline V gives CDR1 SGHDT, CDR2 YYEEEE. The CDR3 covers 14 residues. For the CDR3, the DNA is TGTGCCAGCAGCTTGGGTGGGGATTCCTACGAGCAGTACTTC. Translation: CASSLGGDSYEQYF. Based on the CDR3 plus reference TRBV5-6 and TRBJ2-7, the full variable domain is DAGVTQSPTHLIKTRGQQVTLRCSPKSGHDTVSWYQQALGQGPQFIFQYYEEEERQRGNFPDRFSGHQFPNYSSELNVNALLLGDSALYLCASSLGGDSYEQYFGPGTRLTVT.

This clone has just one count. Here the CDR3 reads CASSNPTQTRETQYF. In DNA form, the CDR3 reads TGTGCCAGCAGTAATCCGACCCAAACGCGGGAGACCCAGTACTTC. The chain combines TRBV5-4 with TRBJ2-5; D remains ambiguous. V was shortened by 5 bases and J by 5 bases, with 19 bases between the two germline ends. The CDR3 runs to 15 residues. From germline, CDR1 is SGHNT and CDR2 YYREEE (reference sequence).

This chain connects TRBV10-2 to TRBJ2-3; D call uncertain. V dropped 1 base and J dropped 6 bases, with 8 bases sitting between them. Germline assignment: CDR1 WSHSY and CDR2 SAAADI. CDR3 length: 13 amino acids. The CDR3 reads CASSEWAVDTQYF. DNA of the CDR3: TGCGCCAGCAGTGAGTGGGCGGTGGATACGCAGTATTTT.

The J gene is TRBJ2-7, the V gene TRBV6-1, with TRBD2 as a possible D gene (7 bases). The length of the CDR3 is 12 residues. The V gene's germline CDR1 is MNHNS and CDR2 SASEGT. The CDR3: CAGGGGSYEQYF. CDR3 DNA sequence: TGTGCGGGAGGGGGGGGCTCCTACGAGCAGTACTTC.

J is TRBJ1-1 and V is TRBV11-2, with D perhaps matching TRBD1 (5 bases). CDR3 length: 15 amino acids. V lost 1 base and J 6 bases, leaving 15 bases between the germline ends. CDR1 and CDR2 (germline): SGHAT, FQNNGV. CDR3 in DNA: TGTGCCAGCAGCTTAGCCCCGGGGATGGGGGCTGAAGCTTTCTTT. This gives the protein CASSLAPGMGAEAFF.

The V call is TRBV2, the J call TRBJ1-1; 8 bases fit TRBD1. Trimming removed 9 bases from V and 6 bases from J; junction bases left unmatched: 9. Looked up from germline, CDR1 is SNHLY and CDR2 is FYNNEI. The CDR3 runs 13 residues. CDR3 sequence: CASATGANPEAFF. CDR3 bases: TGTGCCAGTGCGACAGGGGCGAATCCTGAAGCTTTCTTT.

The chain has TRBV7-9 and TRBJ2-5; D might be TRBD1 (5 bases). The last part of the DNA fits TRBJ2-7 better; the J call may be wrong. The germline gives CDR1 SEHNR, CDR2 FQNEAQ (reference sequence). The CDR3 runs 16 residues. The CDR3 sequence: CASSQVAGPSSYEQYF. The CDR3 DNA sequence: TGTGCCAGCAGCCAGGTGGCAGGGCCTAGCTCCTACGAGCAGTACTTC.

This chain uses TRBV4-1 with TRBJ1-2; tentatively, D is TRBD1 (5 bases). V shed 4 bases and J shed 6 bases, with 18 bases lying between them. Germline V gene data show CDR1 as MGHRA and CDR2 as YSYEKL. This CDR3 contains 15 residues. CDR3 sequence reads: CASSPGQGLLDGYTF. In nucleotides, the CDR3 is TGCGCCAGCAGCCCAGGGCAGGGTCTTCTTGATGGCTACACCTTC.

V is TRBV19 and J is TRBJ1-5; 7 nucleotides agree with TRBD1. Trimming cost V 6 bases and J 4 bases; bases outside gene matches: 15. This CDR3 comprises 17 residues. Germline-derived CDR1 and CDR2 are LNHDA and SQIVND (reference sequence). The CDR3 sequence: CASSVQGLVLENQPQHF. The CDR3 coding sequence is TGTGCCAGTAGCGTACAGGGGTTGGTGTTGGAGAATCAGCCCCAGCATTTT.

This chain links TRBV6-1 with TRBJ2-1; a weak D match, TRBD2 (6 bases). The germline V gene has CDR1 MNHNS and CDR2 SASEGT. V was shortened by 0 bases and J by 6 bases, with 12 bases between the two germline ends. The length of the CDR3 is 15 residues. The CDR3 here is CASSEAKAGGNEQFF. CDR3 bases: TGTGCCAGCAGTGAAGCGAAGGCCGGGGGCAATGAGCAGTTCTTC.

This clone was seen just once. V is TRBV15 and J is TRBJ2-7; D gene unclear. The length of the CDR3 is 11 residues. The germline gives CDR1 LNHNV, CDR2 YYDKDF (reference sequence). V lost 1 base to trimming and J lost 4 bases, with 2 bases between them. The CDR3 DNA follows: TGTGCCACCAGCAGAGGGTACGAGCAGTACTTC. Its translation: CATSRGYEQYF.

The V gene is TRBV7-9, the J gene TRBJ1-2; possible D gene TRBD1, 5 bases. Trimming stripped 7 bases from V and 3 bases from J, with 24 bases between. Germline assignment: CDR1 SEHNR and CDR2 FQNEAQ (reference sequence). The CDR3 loop spans 17 amino acids. DNA of the CDR3: TGTGCCAGCACCACAGGCCCATACCCAGGCGCTGACTATGGCTACACCTTC. Amino acid sequence: CASTTGPYPGADYGYTF. The full variable domain, completed using reference TRBV7-9 and TRBJ1-2, is DTGVSQNPRHKITKRGQNVTFRCDPISEHNRLYWYRQTLGQGPEFLTYFQNEAQLEKSRLLSDRFSAERPKGSFSTLEIQRTEQGDSAMYLCASTTGPYPGADYGYTFGSGTRLTVV.

V and J are TRBV7-3 and TRBJ2-5, with D possibly TRBD2 on 6 matching bases. Germline-derived CDR1 and CDR2 are SGHTA and FQGTGA. Trimming removed 0 bases at V and 4 bases at J, with 12 bases between. This CDR3 spans 15 amino acids. The CDR3 DNA follows: TGTGCCAGCAGCTTAACGAGGAGGGAAGGAGAGACCCAGTACTTC. Its protein is CASSLTRREGETQYF.

The chain carries TRBV5-6 and TRBJ2-7, with a weak D call TRBD1 (6 bases). The CDR3 is 11 residues long. V lost 5 bases to trimming and J lost 9 bases, with 12 bases between them. Germline assignment: CDR1 SGHDT and CDR2 YYEEEE. The CDR3 region is CASRDSSGQYF. The DNA of the CDR3 is TGTGCCAGCAGGGACAGTTCTGGGCAGTACTTC.

The chain combines TRBV29-1 with TRBJ2-1; weak D call: TRBD1 (6 bases). The CDR3 loop spans 12 amino acids. Trimming took off 4 bases at V and 8 bases at J, with 12 bases between the two ends. Germline values: CDR1 SQVTM, CDR2 ANQGSEA. CDR3: CSVVTGWDEQFF. DNA of the CDR3: TGCAGCGTTGTGACAGGATGGGATGAGCAGTTCTTC.

The chain combines TRBV6-5 with TRBJ2-3; no firm D call. V gave up 2 bases and J gave up 0 bases, with 9 bases separating them. Looked up from germline, CDR1 is MNHEY and CDR2 is SVGAGI. This CDR3 is 15 amino acids long. Written as DNA, the CDR3 is TGTGCCAGCAGTTACATGCGATCTAGCACAGATACGCAGTATTTT. Encoded protein: CASSYMRSSTDTQYF.